A single sample is the source of the 9 T cell receptor beta chains below, sequenced in a study of blood T cells in healthy people across ages. Primers used in a second PCR of roughly 7 to 12 cycles were a sample-barcoded 5' primer and a J-beta primer mix. TCRdb redid the calling of the 5' RACE reads with MiXCR, one entry per CDR3 protein. The sample lists 730,000 or so distinct CDR3 sequences, more than 40% occurring once. The sample was blood. The origin of the receptors is a woman aged 55-70 years in good health.

Notes on this clonotype: The junction and the germline gene differ at one end; a read error may be behind it. The rearrangement uses TRBV6-2 or TRBV6-3 and TRBJ1-1; D may be TRBD1 (5 bases). This CDR3 is 14 amino acids long. From germline, CDR1 is MNHEY and CDR2 SVGEGT. The CDR3 nucleotides are TGTGCCTGCAGTTACGGGGGAGTGAACACTGAAGCTTTCTTT. The encoded protein is CACSYGGVNTEAFF.

The chain couples TRBV2 to TRBJ2-5; 12 bases are shared with TRBD2. V lost 10 bases to trimming and J lost 4 bases; unmatched junction nucleotides: 7. This CDR3 has 14 residues. Germline loops: CDR1 SNHLY, CDR2 FYNNEI. CDR3 sequence (DNA): TGTGCCAACGGACCGGGACTAGCGGGAGAGACCCAGTACTTC. Translated, it gives CANGPGLAGETQYF.

The J gene is TRBJ2-3, the V gene TRBV9; D ambiguous. This CDR3 region has 13 residues. CDR1 is SGDLS and CDR2 is YYNGEE in the germline V gene. V lost 2 bases, J lost 6 bases, and 10 bases lay in between. The CDR3 region is CASSVTNTDTQYF. In DNA form, the CDR3 reads TGTGCCAGCAGCGTGACAAACACGGATACGCAGTATTTT. Drawing the rest from reference TRBV9 and TRBJ2-3, the complete variable domain is DSGVTQTPKHLITATGQRVTLRCSPRSGDLSVYWYQQSLDQGLQFLIQYYNGEERAKGNILERFSAQQFPDLHSELNLSSLELGDSALYFCASSVTNTDTQYFGPGTRLTVL.

The V gene is TRBV2, the J gene TRBJ2-3; D call uncertain. Germline V gives CDR1 SNHLY, CDR2 FYNNEI. This CDR3 has 10 amino acids. Trimming cost V 7 bases and J 3 bases, with 2 bases left between them. The DNA for the CDR3 is TGTGCCAGCATGACAGATACGCAGTATTTT. As protein: CASMTDTQYF. Looking up the rest from reference TRBV2 and TRBJ2-3 gives the full variable domain: EPEVTQTPSHQVTQMGQEVILRCVPISNHLYFYWYRQILGQKVEFLVSFYNNEISEKSEIFDDQFSVERPDGSNFTLKIRSTKLEDSAMYFCASMTDTQYFGPGTRLTVL.

This chain joins TRBV18 and TRBJ2-7; 10 positions match TRBD1. Losses at the gene ends were 2 bases for V and 1 base for J; bases not matched to a gene: 11. Germline CDR1 and CDR2: KGHSH and LQKENI. This CDR3 comprises 18 residues. The CDR3 bases are TGTGCCAGCTCACCAACACGTACCGGGACAGGGGTATCCTACGAGCAGTACTTC. This translates into CASSPTRTGTGVSYEQYF.

This clonotype was seen a handful of times. The chain combines TRBV10-1 with TRBJ1-1, with a weak D call TRBD1 (6 bases). Germline CDR1 WNHNN, CDR2 SYGVQD (reference sequence). V lost 9 bases and J lost 6, with 20 bases in between. There are 14 residues in the CDR3. This CDR3 reads CARPKQGRKAEAFF. The CDR3 DNA reads as TGCGCCAGGCCTAAACAGGGAAGGAAGGCTGAAGCTTTCTTT.

Regarding this clonotype: Germline and junction disagree at one end, which may indicate a read error. V usage is TRBV15 and J usage is TRBJ2-7; 7 bases are a match to TRBD1. Germline CDR1 is LNHNV and CDR2 is YYDKDF (reference sequence). The CDR3 length is 14 residues. The CDR3 DNA is TGTGCCGCCAGCAGACAGGGAAGCTCCTACGAGCAGTACTTC. Residues: CAASRQGSSYEQYF.

This clonotype was detected once. This may be a read error: a much more frequent sequence differs by one nucleotide. The chain links TRBV7-2 to TRBJ2-1, with D uncertain. The germline CDR1 and CDR2 sequences are SGHTA and FQGNSA. The CDR3 runs to 14 residues. As DNA, the CDR3 is TGTGCCAGCAGCTTAGATGGCCCCCTGGATGAGCGGTTCTTC. It specifies CASSLDGPLDERFF.

Details on this clonotype: A read error may produce the germline difference seen at one junction end. The chain uses TRBV7-3 and TRBJ1-2; D unresolved. CDR1 and CDR2 from the germline V gene are SGHTA and FQGTGA. The CDR3 contains 14 residues. The CDR3: CANSLRASNYGYTF. CDR3 DNA sequence: TGTGCCAACAGCTTAAGAGCGAGTAACTATGGCTACACCTTC.